These T cell receptor beta chains were read from a single sample in a study of vaccination and CD4 T cells after COVID-19. A single record per CDR3 protein comes from TCRdb applying MiXCR to the PCR reads. The sample contains 25,000 to 30,000 distinct CDR3 sequences, around 53% of which appear only once. This specimen consisted of CD4+ T cells from blood, obtained about 7 months after SARS-CoV-2 vaccination. The receptor set was obtained from a human donor who had recovered from COVID-19. Each CDR3 is given with its conserved first and last residue. A D gene is named only where the DNA matches it firmly. The listing skips clone size in some rows; elsewhere it reads once, few, many or a size class.

>TRBV15|TRBD1|TRBJ2-3|few
TGTGCCACCAGCAGGGACAGGGTCAGCACAGATACGCAGTATTTT
CATSRDRVSTDTQYF
>TRBV6-1|TRBD1|TRBJ1-2|few
TGTGCCAGCAGGCTGCAGGGGGCTGGGTATGGCTACACCTTC
CASRLQGAGYGYTF
>TRBV6-4|TRBD2|TRBJ2-1|-
TGTGCCAGCAGTGACACTAGCGGGAGCTACAATGAGCAGTTCTTC
CASSDTSGSYNEQFF
>TRBV4-1|-|TRBJ2-7|-
TGCGCCAGCAGCTCTCAGGGGCCGAACTACGAGCAGTACTTC
CASSSQGPNYEQYF
>TRBV28|TRBD2|TRBJ2-5|few
TGTGCCAGCACCGAGCCGGGACTAGTGGGGGAGACCCAGTACTTC
CASTEPGLVGETQYF
>TRBV10-3|-|TRBJ2-7|-
TGTGCCATCACCCACCGGGACTCACCCCCCTACGAGCAGTACTTC
CAITHRDSPPYEQYF
>TRBV7-8|TRBD1|TRBJ1-1|-
TGTGCCAGCAGCTTAGGGAGCAGGGGGAGGGACACTGAAGCTTTCTTT
CASSLGSRGRDTEAFF
>TRBV7-8|TRBD1|TRBJ1-5|-
TGTGCCAGCAGCTCAGAAGGGACAGGGAGGAATCAGCCCCAGCATTTT
CASSSEGTGRNQPQHF
>TRBV20-1|-|TRBJ2-1|-
TGCAGTGCTAGATTCCGGGGCAATGAGCAGTTCTTC
CSARFRGNEQFF
>TRBV6-5|-|TRBJ2-1|-
TGTGCCAGCAGTTACTACCCGAGCTCCTACAATGAGCAGTTCTTC
CASSYYPSSYNEQFF